Below are 2 T cell receptor beta chains sequenced from a single sample in a study of blood T cell repertoires in COVID-19. The repertoire was sequenced with immunoSEQ multiplex PCR; TCRdb's copy has only in-frame clones and lacks some. The data show more than 95,000 clones, 87% seen once. Specimen: peripheral blood. These receptor sequences come from a man in his forties or fifties in a cohort sampled during active COVID-19.

J is TRBJ1-6 and V is TRBV7-9, with 9 bases identical to TRBD1. Looked up from germline, CDR1 is SEHNR and CDR2 is FQNEAQ (reference sequence). Trimming removed 3 bases from V and 10 bases from J; junction bases left unmatched: 10. The CDR3 totals 16 residues. The CDR3 region is CASSLVPGQGKSPLHF. The CDR3 DNA sequence: TGTGCCAGCAGCTTGGTACCGGGACAGGGCAAATCACCCCTCCACTTT.

This chain uses TRBV2 with TRBJ2-7; D might be TRBD2 (5 bases). V lost 8 bases to trimming and J lost 0 bases, with 11 bases between them. CDR3 length equals 13 residues. Germline assignment: CDR1 SNHLY and CDR2 FYNNEI. CDR3 loop: CASRTHSSYEQYF. As DNA, the CDR3 is TGTGCCAGCCGGACTCATAGCTCCTACGAGCAGTACTTC.